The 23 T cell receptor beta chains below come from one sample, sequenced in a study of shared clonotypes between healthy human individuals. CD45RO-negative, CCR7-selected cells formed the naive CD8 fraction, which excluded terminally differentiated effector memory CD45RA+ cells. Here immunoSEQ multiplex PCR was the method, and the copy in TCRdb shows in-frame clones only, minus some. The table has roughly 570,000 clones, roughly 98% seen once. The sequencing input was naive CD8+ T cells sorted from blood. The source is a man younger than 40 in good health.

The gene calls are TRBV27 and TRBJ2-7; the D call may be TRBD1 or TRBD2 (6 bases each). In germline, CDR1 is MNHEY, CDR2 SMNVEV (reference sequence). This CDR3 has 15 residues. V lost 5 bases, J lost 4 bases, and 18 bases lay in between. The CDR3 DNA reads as TGTGCCAGCAGTCTAACCGGGGGCAATGTATACGAGCAGTACTTC. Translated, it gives CASSLTGGNVYEQYF.

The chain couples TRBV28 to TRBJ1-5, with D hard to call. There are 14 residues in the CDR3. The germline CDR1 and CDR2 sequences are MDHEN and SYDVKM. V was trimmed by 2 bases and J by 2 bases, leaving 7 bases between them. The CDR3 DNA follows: TGTGCCAGCAGTTTAATCCACGGCAATCAGCCCCAGCATTTT. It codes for CASSLIHGNQPQHF.

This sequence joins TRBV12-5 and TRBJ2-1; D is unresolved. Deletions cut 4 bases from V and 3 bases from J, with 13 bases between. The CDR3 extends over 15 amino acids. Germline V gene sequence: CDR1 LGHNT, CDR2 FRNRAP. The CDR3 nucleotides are TGTGCTAGTGGTTCCCTACTCGGAATCTACAATGAGCAGTTCTTC. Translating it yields CASGSLLGIYNEQFF.

CDR3 DNA sequence: TGTGCCAGCAGCTTAGGGGAGGTTGGGGCCAACGTCCTGACTTTC. It specifies CASSLGEVGANVLTF. The chain joins TRBV7-9 to TRBJ2-6; the D gene is possibly TRBD2 (6 bases). CDR3 length: 15 amino acids. CDR1 is SEHNR and CDR2 is FQNEAQ in the germline V gene (reference sequence). Trimming pared 1 base from V and 3 bases from J, leaving 7 bases between.

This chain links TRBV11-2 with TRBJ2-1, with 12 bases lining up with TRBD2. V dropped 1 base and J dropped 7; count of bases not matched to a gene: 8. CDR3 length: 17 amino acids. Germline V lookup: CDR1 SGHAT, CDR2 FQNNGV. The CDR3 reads CASSLGLAGVWGNEQFF. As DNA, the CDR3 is TGTGCCAGCAGCTTAGGACTAGCGGGAGTTTGGGGGAATGAGCAGTTCTTC.

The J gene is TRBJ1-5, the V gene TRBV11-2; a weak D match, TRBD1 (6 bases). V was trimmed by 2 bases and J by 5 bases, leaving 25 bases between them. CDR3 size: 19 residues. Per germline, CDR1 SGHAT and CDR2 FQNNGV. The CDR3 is CASSLFQGGGRGFYQPQHF. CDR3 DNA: TGTGCCAGCAGCTTATTCCAGGGAGGGGGACGTGGATTCTATCAGCCCCAGCATTTT.

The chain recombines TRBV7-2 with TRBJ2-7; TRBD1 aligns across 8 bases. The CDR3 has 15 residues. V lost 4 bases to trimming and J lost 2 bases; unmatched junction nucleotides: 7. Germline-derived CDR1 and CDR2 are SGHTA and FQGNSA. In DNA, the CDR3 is TGTGCCAGCAGCTCCACAGGGGGTAGAACCTACGAGCAGTACTTC. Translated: CASSSTGGRTYEQYF. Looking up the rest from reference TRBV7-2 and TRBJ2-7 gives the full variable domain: GAGVSQSPSNKVTEKGKDVELRCDPISGHTALYWYRQSLGQGLEFLIYFQGNSAPDKSGLPSDRFSAERTGGSVSTLTIQRTQQEDSAVYLCASSSTGGRTYEQYFGPGTRLTVT.

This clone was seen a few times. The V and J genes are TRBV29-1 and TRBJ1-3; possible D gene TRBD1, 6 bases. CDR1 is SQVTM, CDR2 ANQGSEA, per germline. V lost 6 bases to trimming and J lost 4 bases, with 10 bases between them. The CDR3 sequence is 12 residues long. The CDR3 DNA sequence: TGCAGCGTCGCAGGGGTAGGAAACACCATATATTTT. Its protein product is CSVAGVGNTIYF.

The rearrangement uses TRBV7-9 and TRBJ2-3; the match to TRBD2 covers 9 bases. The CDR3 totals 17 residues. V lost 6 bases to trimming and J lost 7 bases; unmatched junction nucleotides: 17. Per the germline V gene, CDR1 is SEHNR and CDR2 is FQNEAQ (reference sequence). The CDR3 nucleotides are TGTGCCAGCAGTATTGATTCGGCGGCGGGAGGGCCCTATACGCAGTATTTT. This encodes CASSIDSAAGGPYTQYF.

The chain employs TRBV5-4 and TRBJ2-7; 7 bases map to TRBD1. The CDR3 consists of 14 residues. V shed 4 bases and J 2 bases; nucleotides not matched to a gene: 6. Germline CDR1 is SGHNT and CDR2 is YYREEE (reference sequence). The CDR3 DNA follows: TGTGCCAGCAGCAGAACAGGGGTAGCCTACGAGCAGTACTTC. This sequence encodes CASSRTGVAYEQYF.

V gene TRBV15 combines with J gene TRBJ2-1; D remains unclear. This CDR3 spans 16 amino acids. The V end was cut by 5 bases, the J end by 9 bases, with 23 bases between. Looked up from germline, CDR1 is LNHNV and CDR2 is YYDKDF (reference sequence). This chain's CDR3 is CATSEMTDSRFFEQFF. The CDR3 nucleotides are TGTGCCACCAGCGAGATGACCGACTCGCGGTTTTTTGAGCAGTTCTTC. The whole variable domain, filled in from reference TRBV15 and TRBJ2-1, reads DAMVIQNPRYQVTQFGKPVTLSCSQTLNHNVMYWYQQKSSQAPKLLFHYYDKDFNNEADTPDNFQSRRPNTSFCFLDIRSPGLGDTAMYLCATSEMTDSRFFEQFFGPGTRLTVL.

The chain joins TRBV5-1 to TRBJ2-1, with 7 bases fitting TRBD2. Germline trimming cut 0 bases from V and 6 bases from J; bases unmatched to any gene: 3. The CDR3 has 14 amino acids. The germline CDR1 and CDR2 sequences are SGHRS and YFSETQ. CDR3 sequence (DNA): TGCGCCAGCAGCTTGGAGCGGGACGTCAATGAGCAGTTCTTC. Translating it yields CASSLERDVNEQFF.

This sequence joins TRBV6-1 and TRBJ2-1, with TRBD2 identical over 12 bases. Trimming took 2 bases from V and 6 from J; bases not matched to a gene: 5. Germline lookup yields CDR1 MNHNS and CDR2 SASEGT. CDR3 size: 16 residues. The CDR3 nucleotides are TGTGCCAGCAGTGAACTAGCGGGAGGGCCGGGCAATGAGCAGTTCTTC. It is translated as CASSELAGGPGNEQFF.

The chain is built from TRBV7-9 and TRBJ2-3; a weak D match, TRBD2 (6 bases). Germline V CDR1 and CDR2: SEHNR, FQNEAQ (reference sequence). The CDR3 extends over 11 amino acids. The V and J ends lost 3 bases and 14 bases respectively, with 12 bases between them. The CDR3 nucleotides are TGTGCCAGCAGCTTCGGGACTTGGTGGTATTTT. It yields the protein CASSFGTWWYF.

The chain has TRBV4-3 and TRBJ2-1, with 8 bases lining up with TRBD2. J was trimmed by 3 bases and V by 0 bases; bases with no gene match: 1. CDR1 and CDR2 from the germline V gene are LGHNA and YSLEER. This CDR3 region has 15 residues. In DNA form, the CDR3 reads TGCGCCAGCAGCCAAGATACTAGCGGCTACAATGAGCAGTTCTTC. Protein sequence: CASSQDTSGYNEQFF.

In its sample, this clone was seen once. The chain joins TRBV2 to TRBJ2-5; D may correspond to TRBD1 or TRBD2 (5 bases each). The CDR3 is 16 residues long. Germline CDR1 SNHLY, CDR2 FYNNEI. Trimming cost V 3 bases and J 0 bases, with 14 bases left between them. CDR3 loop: CASSDPEGRYQETQYF. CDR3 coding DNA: TGTGCCAGCAGTGATCCTGAGGGACGGTACCAAGAGACCCAGTACTTC.

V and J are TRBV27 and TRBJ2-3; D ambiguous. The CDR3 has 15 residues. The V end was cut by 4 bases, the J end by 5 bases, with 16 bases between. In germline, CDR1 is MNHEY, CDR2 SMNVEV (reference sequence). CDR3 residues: CASSSRIRTVDTQYF. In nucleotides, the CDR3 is TGTGCCAGCAGTTCACGGATCCGCACGGTAGATACGCAGTATTTT.

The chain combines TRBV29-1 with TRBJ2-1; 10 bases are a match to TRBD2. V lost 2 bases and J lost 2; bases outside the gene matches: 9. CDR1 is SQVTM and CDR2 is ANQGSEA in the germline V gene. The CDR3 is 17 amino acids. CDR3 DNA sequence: TGCAGCGTTGAACAGGCTAGCGGGAGTCGGACCTACAATGAGCAGTTCTTC. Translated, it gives CSVEQASGSRTYNEQFF.

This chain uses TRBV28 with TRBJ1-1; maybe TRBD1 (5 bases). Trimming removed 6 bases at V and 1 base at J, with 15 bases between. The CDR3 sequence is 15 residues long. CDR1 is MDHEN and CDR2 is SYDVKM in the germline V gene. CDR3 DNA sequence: TGTGCCAGCAGCCCGTGGGGGGTAACGAACACTGAAGCTTTCTTT. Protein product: CASSPWGVTNTEAFF.

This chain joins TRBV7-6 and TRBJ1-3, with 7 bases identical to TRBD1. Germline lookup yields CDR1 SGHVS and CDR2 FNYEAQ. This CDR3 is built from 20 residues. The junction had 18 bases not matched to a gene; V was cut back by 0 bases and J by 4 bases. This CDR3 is CASSLAGQNMGRHSGNTIYF. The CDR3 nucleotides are TGTGCCAGCAGCTTAGCGGGACAGAACATGGGGAGACACTCCGGAAACACCATATATTTT.

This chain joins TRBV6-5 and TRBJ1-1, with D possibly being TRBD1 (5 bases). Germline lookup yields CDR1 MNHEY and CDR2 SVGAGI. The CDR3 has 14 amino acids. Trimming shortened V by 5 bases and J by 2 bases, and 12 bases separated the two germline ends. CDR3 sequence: CASSDRDDNTEAFF. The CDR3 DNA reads TGTGCCAGCAGTGACCGGGACGACAACACTGAAGCTTTCTTT.

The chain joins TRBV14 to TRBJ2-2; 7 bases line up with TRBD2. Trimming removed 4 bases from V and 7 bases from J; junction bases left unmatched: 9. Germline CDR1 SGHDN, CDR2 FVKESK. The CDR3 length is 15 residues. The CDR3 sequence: CASSLMTSRGGELFF. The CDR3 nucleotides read TGTGCCAGCAGCCTAATGACTAGCAGAGGCGGGGAGCTGTTTTTT.

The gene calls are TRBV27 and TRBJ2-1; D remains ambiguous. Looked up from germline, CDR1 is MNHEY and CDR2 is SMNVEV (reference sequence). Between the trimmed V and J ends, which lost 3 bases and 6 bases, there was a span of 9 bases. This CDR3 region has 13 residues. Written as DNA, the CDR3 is TGTGCCAGCAGTTTGAAACTCCCCAATGAGCAGTTCTTC. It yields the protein CASSLKLPNEQFF.